The TCR beta chain described here comes from a study of CD8+CD57+ T cells in acquired aplastic anemia. Background on the study: DNA per sorted CD4+ or CD8+ sample ranged about 0.19 to 30 ug, averaging approximately 3.3 ug.

In patients chosen for sequencing, flow cytometry had shown CD8+CD57+ cell expansion. Each patient had severe acquired aplastic anemia. The template for TCR beta VDJ and CDR3 sequence profiling was genomic DNA. TCRdb re-derived calls from the reads in MiXCR, one entry per CDR3 protein. The sample lists about 470,000 distinct CDR3 sequences, more than 25% seen once, with roughly 0.89% in the top ten. This CDR3 has 15 residues. The V gene lost 0 bases and the J gene lost 9 bases, with 15 bases spanning the gap. Germline loops: CDR1 GTSNPN, CDR2 SVGIG (reference sequence). The chain carries TRBV30 and TRBJ1-6; D is unclear. This receptor was identified in a human donor with aplastic anemia. The sample taken for sequencing was sorted CD4+, CD8+, or CD8+CD57+ T cells (not recorded which) from PBMCs. This CDR3 is CAWSVRPGLGSPLHF. CDR3 nucleotide sequence: TGTGCCTGGAGTGTACGTCCAGGTCTTGGTTCACCCCTCCACTTT.